The rows below give T cell receptor beta chains drawn from one sample of a study of T-cell reconstitution after alpha-beta-depleted transplantation in children. TCRdb processed the PCR reads anew with MiXCR; each CDR3 protein has one entry. Of 100,000 or so distinct CDR3 sequences listed, about 7.5% are singletons. The specimen comprised PBMCs, sampled before TCRalphabeta/CD19-depleted stem cell transplant. The receptors stem from a boy aged 2-9 years with acute lymphoblastic leukemia, due to receive a stem cell transplant. Each CDR3 is given with its conserved first and last residue. A D gene is named only where the DNA matches it firmly. Only part of the rows carry a size: once, few, many, or a class if the clone is expanded.

>-|TRBV28|-|TRBJ2-4
CASDSPRSKNIQYF
TGTGCCAGCGACTCCCCCCGTTCCAAAAACATTCAGTACTTC
>TRBD1|TRBV18|-|TRBJ1-5
CASSPTGSRVNQPQHF
TGTGCCAGCTCACCGACAGGGTCTAGGGTCAATCAGCCCCAGCATTTT
>-|TRBV20-1|-|TRBJ1-1
CSATRPGRMNTEAFF
TGCAGTGCCACCCGCCCAGGACGGATGAACACTGAAGCTTTCTTT
>-|TRBV11-2|-|TRBJ1-3
CASSLMPMTGNTIYF
TGTGCCAGCAGCTTAATGCCGATGACTGGAAACACCATATATTTT
>TRBD2|TRBV18|-|TRBJ2-1
CASSPTSGGPPSYNEQFF
TGTGCCAGCTCACCAACCAGCGGGGGCCCCCCCTCCTACAATGAGCAGTTCTTC
>-|TRBV29-1|-|TRBJ2-2
CSVEDPGTGELFF
TGCAGCGTTGAAGATCCGGGAACCGGGGAGCTGTTTTTT
>-|TRBV2|many|TRBJ2-3
CASSAVTGGTDTQYF
TGTGCCAGCAGTGCCGTGACGGGGGGCACAGATACGCAGTATTTT
>-|TRBV2|-|TRBJ1-1
CASSEAQTRNTEAFF
TGTGCCAGCAGTGAAGCCCAGACCCGGAACACTGAAGCTTTCTTT
>-|TRBV5-1|many|TRBJ2-2
CASSLDPNTGELFF
TGCGCCAGCAGCTTGGACCCGAACACCGGGGAGCTGTTTTTT
>-|TRBV7-7|many|TRBJ2-2
CASSLASGGELFF
TGTGCCAGCAGCTTAGCGTCCGGCGGGGAGCTGTTTTTT
>-|TRBV6-2/TRBV6-3|few|TRBJ2-7
CASSPGRTPEQYF
TGTGCCAGCAGCCCAGGGAGGACCCCGGAGCAGTACTTC
>-|TRBV12-3/TRBV12-4|many|TRBJ1-3
CASSFRGGMRVGSRNTIYF
TGTGCCAGCAGTTTTCGGGGAGGGATGCGGGTCGGGTCTAGAAACACCATATATTTT
>-|TRBV5-1|many|TRBJ2-5
CASRAGQQETQYF
TGCGCCAGCCGGGCGGGACAGCAAGAGACCCAGTACTTC
>TRBD1|TRBV20-1|-|TRBJ1-5
CSARGQTNNQPQHF
TGCAGTGCTAGGGGACAGACCAACAATCAGCCCCAGCATTTT
>TRBD2|TRBV7-9|many|TRBJ2-1
CASSPGTSPPKEQFF
TGTGCCAGCAGCCCCGGGACTAGCCCCCCAAAGGAGCAGTTCTTC
>-|TRBV5-1|many|TRBJ1-6
CASSLEGAESPLHF
TGCGCCAGCAGCTTAGAGGGTGCAGAATCACCCCTCCACTTT
>-|TRBV6-5|many|TRBJ1-1
CASSYSRWNDRGLNTEAFF
TGTGCCAGCAGTTACTCGAGGTGGAACGATAGAGGTCTGAACACTGAAGCTTTCTTT
>-|TRBV12-3/TRBV12-4|few|TRBJ1-1
CASSIPERSREAFF
TGTGCCAGCAGTATACCCGAGCGGTCGAGGGAAGCTTTCTTT
>-|TRBV5-6|many|TRBJ1-2
CASRRTRAGIIMNYGYTF
TGTGCCAGCAGGCGCACGAGGGCAGGAATCATCATGAACTATGGCTACACCTTC
>-|TRBV2|-|TRBJ2-1
CASQNIQNPSGDEQFF
TGTGCCAGCCAAAACATTCAAAACCCATCGGGGGATGAGCAGTTCTTC
>TRBD2|TRBV20-1|few|TRBJ2-3
CSAFPHLAGGRTDTQYF
TGCAGTGCTTTCCCCCACCTAGCGGGGGGTCGCACAGATACGCAGTATTTT
>-|TRBV16|many|TRBJ1-1
CASSHSFSGVMNTEAFF
TGTGCCAGCAGCCACTCCTTCTCGGGTGTTATGAACACTGAAGCTTTCTTT
>-|TRBV18|few|TRBJ1-2
CASSPKTEVGYTF
TGTGCCAGCTCACCGAAGACAGAGGTGGGCTACACCTTC
>-|TRBV4-3|few|TRBJ1-1
CASSQGQGARGTEAFF
TGCGCCAGCAGCCAAGGTCAAGGGGCGAGGGGCACTGAAGCTTTCTTT
>-|TRBV7-2|few|TRBJ2-2
CSSRGVRGNTGELFF
TGTTCCAGCAGGGGCGTGAGGGGAAACACCGGGGAGCTGTTTTTT